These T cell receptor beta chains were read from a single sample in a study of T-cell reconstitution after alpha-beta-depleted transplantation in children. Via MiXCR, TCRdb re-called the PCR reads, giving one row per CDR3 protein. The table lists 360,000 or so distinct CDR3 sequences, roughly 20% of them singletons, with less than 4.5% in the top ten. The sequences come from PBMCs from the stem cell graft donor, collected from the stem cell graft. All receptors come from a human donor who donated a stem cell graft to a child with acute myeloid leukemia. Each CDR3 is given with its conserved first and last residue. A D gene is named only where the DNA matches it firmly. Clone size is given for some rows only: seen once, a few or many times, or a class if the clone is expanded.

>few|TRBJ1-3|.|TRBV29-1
TGCAGCGTTGGTACAGGGAACTCTGGAAACACCATATATTTT
CSVGTGNSGNTIYF
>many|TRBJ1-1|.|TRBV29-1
TGCAGCGTTGACGCACTCACTGAAGCTTTCTTT
CSVDALTEAFF
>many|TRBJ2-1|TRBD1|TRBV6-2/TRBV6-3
TGTGCCAGCAGTTACAGCCGGGACAGGGGATATGAGCAGTTCTTC
CASSYSRDRGYEQFF
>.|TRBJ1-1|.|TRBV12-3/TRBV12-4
TGTGCCAGCAGTCGACAGTTTGAAGCTTTCTTT
CASSRQFEAFF
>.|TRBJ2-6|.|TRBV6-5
TGTGCCAGCAGTTATAGGTCCAGCTCTGGGGCCAACGTCCTGACTTTC
CASSYRSSSGANVLTF
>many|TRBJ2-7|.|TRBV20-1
TGCAGTGCTTCCAGTAGTCCGTACCAGAACTACGAGCAGTACTTC
CSASSSPYQNYEQYF
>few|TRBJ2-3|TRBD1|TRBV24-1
TGTGCCACCAGTGACCGGGACAGATCCGATACGCAGTATTTT
CATSDRDRSDTQYF
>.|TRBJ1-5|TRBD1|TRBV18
TGTGCCAGCTCACCGGACAGGGTGGGGCAGCCCCAGCATTTT
CASSPDRVGQPQHF
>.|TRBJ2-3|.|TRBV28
TGTGCCAGCAGTTTTGTTGGCCTCGCAGATACGCAGTATTTT
CASSFVGLADTQYF
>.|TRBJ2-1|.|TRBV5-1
TGCGCCAGCAGCTTGGACCCGGGAACCAGAGAGGAGCAGTTCTTC
CASSLDPGTREEQFF
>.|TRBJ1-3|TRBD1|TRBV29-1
TGCAGCGTTGAAGACTGGACAGGGAACGGAAACACCATATATTTT
CSVEDWTGNGNTIYF
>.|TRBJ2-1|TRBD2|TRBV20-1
TGCAGTGCTAGCGGGCCTAGCGGCCCCCTTGAGCAGTTCTTC
CSASGPSGPLEQFF
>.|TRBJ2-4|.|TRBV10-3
TGTGCCATCAGCGATCCGGACCGAGAAAACATTCAGTACTTC
CAISDPDRENIQYF
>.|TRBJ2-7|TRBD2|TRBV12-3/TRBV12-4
TGTGCCAGCAGTTTACCGACTAGCGGGAGAGGTTACGAGCAGTACTTC
CASSLPTSGRGYEQYF
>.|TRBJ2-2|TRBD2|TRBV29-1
TGCAGCGGGGCGACTAGCGGGACCGGGGAGCTGTTTTTT
CSGATSGTGELFF
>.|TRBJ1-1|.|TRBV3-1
TGTGCCAGCAGCCAAGAAACAGGGATGAACACTGAAGCTTTCTTT
CASSQETGMNTEAFF
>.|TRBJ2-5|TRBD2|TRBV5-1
TGCGCCAGCAGCTCGGTAATAGCGGGAGGAACCAGGGAGACCCAGTACTTC
CASSSVIAGGTRETQYF
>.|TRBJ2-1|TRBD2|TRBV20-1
TGCAGTGCACCCTTACTAGCGGGACCTTACAATGAGCAGTTCTTC
CSAPLLAGPYNEQFF
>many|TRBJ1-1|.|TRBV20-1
TGCAGTGCTAGTCCGGAGAACACTGAAGCTTTCTTT
CSASPENTEAFF
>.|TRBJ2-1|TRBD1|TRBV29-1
TGCAGCGTTGAAGGGGGACAGGGGAATATCTACAATGAGCAGTTCTTC
CSVEGGQGNIYNEQFF
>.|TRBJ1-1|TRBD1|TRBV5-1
TGCGCCAGCAGCTTGGGGACAGGGGAAACTGAAGCTTTCTTT
CASSLGTGETEAFF
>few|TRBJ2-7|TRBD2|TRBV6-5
TGTGCCAGCAGTTACTTTAGCGGGAGCTCCTACGAGCAGTACTTC
CASSYFSGSSYEQYF
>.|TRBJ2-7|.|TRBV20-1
TGCAGTGCGGCAAGTAGACCCTACGAGCAGTACTTC
CSAASRPYEQYF
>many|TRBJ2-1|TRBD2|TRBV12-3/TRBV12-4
TGTGCCAGCAGTTTGAATGCGGGAGCTCGAAGTGAGCAGTTCTTC
CASSLNAGARSEQFF
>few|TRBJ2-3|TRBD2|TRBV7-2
TGTGCCAGCAGCTTAGGTAGCGGGAGAGGTACAGATACGCAGTATTTT
CASSLGSGRGTDTQYF
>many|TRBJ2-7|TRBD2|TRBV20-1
TGCAGTGCCACCGGGGGGGGCGAGCAGTACTTC
CSATGGGEQYF
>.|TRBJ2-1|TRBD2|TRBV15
TGTGCCACCAGCAGAGCCCTTTATAGCGGGAGGGCGTCCTACAATGAGCAGTTCTTC
CATSRALYSGRASYNEQFF
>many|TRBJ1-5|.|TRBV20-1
TGCAGTGCTCACCCTGGGGGTCTCCAGCCCCAGCATTTT
CSAHPGGLQPQHF
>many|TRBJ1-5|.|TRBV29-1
TGCAGCGTTGGTACGGGACATCAGCCCCAGCATTTT
CSVGTGHQPQHF
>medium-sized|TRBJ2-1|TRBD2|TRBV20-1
TGCAGTGCTAGAGACCCGGGACTAGCGAGCTACAATGAGCAGTTCTTC
CSARDPGLASYNEQFF
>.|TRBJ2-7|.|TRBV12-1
TGTGCCAGCAGCTTTGCCAAGGGAGGCGGGAGCCCCTACGAGCAGTACTTC
CASSFAKGGGSPYEQYF
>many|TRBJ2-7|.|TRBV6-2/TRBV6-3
TGTGCCAGCAGTTACGGGGGATCTGGCGAGCAGTACTTC
CASSYGGSGEQYF
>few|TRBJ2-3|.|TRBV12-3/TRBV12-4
TGTGCCAGCAGTTACCAGGGGGGTGGCACAGATACGCAGTATTTT
CASSYQGGGTDTQYF
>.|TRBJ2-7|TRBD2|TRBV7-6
TGTGCCAGCAGCTCCTGGACTAGCGGGAGAACTTACGAGCAGTACTTC
CASSSWTSGRTYEQYF
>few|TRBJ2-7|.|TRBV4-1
TGCGCCAGCAGCCAACAACTTAGGGGCTCCTACGAGCAGTACTTC
CASSQQLRGSYEQYF
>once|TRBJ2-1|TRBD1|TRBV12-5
TGTGCTAGTGGTTTACGGGACAGCTCCTACAATGAGCAGTTCTTC
CASGLRDSSYNEQFF
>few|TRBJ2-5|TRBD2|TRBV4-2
TGTGCCAGCAACACCGTAGCGGGAGGGGAGACCCAGTACTTC
CASNTVAGGETQYF
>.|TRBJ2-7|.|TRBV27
TGTGCCAGCAGTCCCACCTTCGGATCTCTGTACTTC
CASSPTFGSLYF
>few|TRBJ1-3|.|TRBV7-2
TGTGCCAGCAGCTCAGAGGATTTAACTGGAAACACCATATATTTT
CASSSEDLTGNTIYF
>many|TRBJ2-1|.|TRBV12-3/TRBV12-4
TGTGCCAGCAGTTTTGTGGGAAGGTACAATGAGCAGTTCTTC
CASSFVGRYNEQFF
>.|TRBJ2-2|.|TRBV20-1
TGCAGTGCCAGAGACGTTGTGGGGAACACCGGGGAGCTGTTTTTT
CSARDVVGNTGELFF
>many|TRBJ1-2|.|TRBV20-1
TGCAGTGGACGGGGGATCTATGGCTACACCTTC
CSGRGIYGYTF
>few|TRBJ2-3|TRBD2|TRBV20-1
TGCAGTGCTAGCCGCCTAGCGGGAATTGCAGATACGCAGTATTTT
CSASRLAGIADTQYF
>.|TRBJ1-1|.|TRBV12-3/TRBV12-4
TGTGCCAGCAGCCCTCAGGTTCGTCAAGCTTTCTTT
CASSPQVRQAFF
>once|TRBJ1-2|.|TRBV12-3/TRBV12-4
TGTGCCAGCAGTTTTCGGGGGGCGGACTATGGCTACACCTTC
CASSFRGADYGYTF
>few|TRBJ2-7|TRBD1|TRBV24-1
TGTGCCACCAGTGATCCCGGGACAGGGAAATACGAGCAGTACTTC
CATSDPGTGKYEQYF
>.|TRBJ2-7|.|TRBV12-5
TGTGCTAGTGGTTTGGTCCTCTCTCTCCCCTACGAGCAGTACTTC
CASGLVLSLPYEQYF
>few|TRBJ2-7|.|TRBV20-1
TGCAGTGCTAGGGTCGTGGGGTCCTACGAGCAGTACTTC
CSARVVGSYEQYF
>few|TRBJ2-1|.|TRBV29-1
TGCAGCGTTGGTATCGCTGGCCGCCTAGCCCTATACAATGAGCAGTTCTTC
CSVGIAGRLALYNEQFF
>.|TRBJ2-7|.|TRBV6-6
TGTGCCAGCAGTTACACCAGCGGAGGGGAGCAGTACTTC
CASSYTSGGEQYF
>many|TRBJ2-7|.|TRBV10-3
TGTGCCATCAGTGAGGCCAGGGGCGCGGGTTACGAGCAGTACTTC
CAISEARGAGYEQYF
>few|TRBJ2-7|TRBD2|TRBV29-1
TGCAGCGTTGTTTGGACTAGCGGGCCTTACGAGCAGTACTTC
CSVVWTSGPYEQYF
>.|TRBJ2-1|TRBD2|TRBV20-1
TGCAGTGCTAGAGATCTGCTAGCGGGGAACAATGAGCAGTTCTTC
CSARDLLAGNNEQFF
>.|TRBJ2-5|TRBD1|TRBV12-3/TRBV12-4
TGTGCCAGCAGTTTCCGACAGGGGCCTCAAGAGACCCAGTACTTC
CASSFRQGPQETQYF
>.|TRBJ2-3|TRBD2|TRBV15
TGTGCCACCAGCAGAGGGGGGACTAGCGGACCCACAGATACGCAGTATTTT
CATSRGGTSGPTDTQYF